The 14 T cell receptor beta chains below all came from one sample that was sequenced in a study of blood T cell repertoires in COVID-19. The data were produced by immunoSEQ multiplex PCR, yet TCRdb's version contains in-frame clones alone and is incomplete. The table lists under 350,000 clones, just over 85% of them singletons. The sample taken for sequencing was PBMCs or T cells enriched from blood (not recorded which). Receptor source: a woman aged 40 to 50 with acute COVID-19.

The CDR3 DNA is TGTGCCAGCAGCCCCCCTCCGGGACTAGCGGGGGCCCAAACCTACGAGCAGTACTTC. The encoded protein is CASSPPPGLAGAQTYEQYF. The rearrangement links TRBV3-1 (or the pseudogene TRBV3-2) to TRBJ2-7; 14 bases match TRBD2. Germline CDR1 and CDR2: LGHDT and YNNKEL (reference sequence). CDR3 size: 19 residues. V was clipped by 4 bases and J by 2 bases; unmatched bases: 13.

CDR3 sequence: CASSLALAENNEQFF. CDR3 bases: TGTGCCAGCAGCTTAGCCCTAGCGGAGAACAATGAGCAGTTCTTC. This sequence joins TRBV7-2 and TRBJ2-1, with 7 bases fitting TRBD2. V was clipped by 0 bases and J by 5 bases; unmatched bases: 4. The length of the CDR3 is 15 residues. In germline, CDR1 is SGHTA, CDR2 FQGNSA.

The gene calls are TRBV5-4 and TRBJ1-1; D is undetermined. Germline-derived CDR1 and CDR2 are SGHNT and YYREEE (reference sequence). V dropped 0 bases and J dropped 1 base, with 10 bases sitting between them. The CDR3 consists of 15 residues. CDR3 loop: CASSLVGGPNTEAFF. CDR3 nucleotides: TGTGCCAGCAGCTTGGTCGGAGGCCCGAACACTGAAGCTTTCTTT.

As regards this clone: Other DNA sequences in the same sample also yield this CDR3. The V gene is TRBV28, the J gene TRBJ1-4; 9 nucleotides line up with TRBD1. This CDR3 is built from 13 residues. The ends lost 8 bases at V and 8 bases at J; junction bases unmatched: 6. Germline lookup yields CDR1 MDHEN and CDR2 SYDVKM. The CDR3 DNA reads TGTGCCAGCCTAACCGGACAGGGGGAAAAACTGTTTTTT. It specifies CASLTGQGEKLFF.

The chain recombines TRBV10-1 with TRBJ2-5, with a weak D call TRBD2 (6 bases). The CDR3 totals 13 residues. Deletions cut 5 bases from V and 2 bases from J, with 9 bases between. Germline V gene data show CDR1 as WNHNN and CDR2 as SYGVQD (reference sequence). The CDR3 loop reads CASSRGSQETQYF. As DNA, the CDR3 is TGCGCCAGCAGTCGGGGGTCGCAAGAGACCCAGTACTTC.

A remark on this clone: A read error may produce the germline difference seen at one junction end. J is TRBJ2-5 and V is TRBV7-7; TRBD1 agrees at 7 bases. The CDR3 is 17 amino acids. The germline gives CDR1 SSHAT, CDR2 FNYEAQ (reference sequence). The CDR3 region has the DNA TGTGCTAGCAGCTTGAGGCCTACAGGGGTTGATTCAGAGACCCAGTACTTC. Its translation is CASSLRPTGVDSETQYF.

The V call is TRBV18, the J call TRBJ2-2, with TRBD1 identical over 12 bases. V lost 3 bases and J lost 5; bases outside the gene matches: 1. The V gene's germline CDR1 is KGHSH and CDR2 LQKENI. The CDR3 has 15 amino acids. The CDR3, as DNA: TGTGCCAGCTCACCGGGACAGGGGGCTACCGGGGAGCTGTTTTTT. Translated, it gives CASSPGQGATGELFF.

Concerning this clone itself: An end of the junction differs from the germline gene, which may be a read error. The V and J genes are TRBV15 and TRBJ1-4; the D is unclear. This CDR3 region has 15 residues. Looked up from germline, CDR1 is LNHNV and CDR2 is YYDKDF (reference sequence). The DNA for the CDR3 is TGCGCCACCAGCAGAGATCCGGCAACTAATGAAAAACTGTTTTTT. Translation: CATSRDPATNEKLFF.

The genes are TRBV7-3 and TRBJ2-3, with D perhaps TRBD1 (6 bases). This CDR3 region has 15 residues. Germline loops: CDR1 SGHTA, CDR2 FQGTGA. V dropped 3 bases and J dropped 0 bases, with 10 bases sitting between them. For the CDR3, the DNA is TGTGCCAGCAGCTTCATGGGGGCTAGCACAGATACGCAGTATTTT. This encodes CASSFMGASTDTQYF.

This chain links TRBV6-2 or TRBV6-3 with TRBJ1-4; possible D gene TRBD1, 6 bases. The germline V gene encodes CDR1 MNHEY and CDR2 SVGEGT. V was pared by 6 bases and J by 3 bases, with 8 bases between. The CDR3 runs to 13 residues. In nucleotides, the CDR3 is TGTGCCAGCAGCCGGACAGCTAATGAAAAACTGTTTTTT. Translation gives CASSRTANEKLFF.

This chain connects TRBV12-3 or TRBV12-4 to TRBJ1-3; D unresolved. The ends were cut back, 5 bases at V and 1 base at J, with 6 bases in the middle. The CDR3 is 13 residues long. CDR3 DNA: TGTGCCAGCAGTACAAGATCTGGAAACACCATATATTTT. This sequence encodes CASSTRSGNTIYF.

The rearrangement joins TRBV27 to TRBJ1-1; weak D call: TRBD1 (6 bases). Germline V gene lookup returns CDR1 MNHEY and CDR2 SMNVEV (reference sequence). V lost 4 bases and J lost 0, with 12 bases in between. The CDR3 has 15 residues. The CDR3 bases are TGTGCCAGCAGTTCCCCCGGGACAATGAACACTGAAGCTTTCTTT. It codes for CASSSPGTMNTEAFF.

This sequence joins TRBV10-3 and TRBJ1-1; D is possibly TRBD1 (5 bases). The CDR3 has 16 residues. CDR1 and CDR2 from the germline V gene are ENHRY and SYGVKD. V shed 5 bases and J shed 0 bases, with 16 bases lying between them. The CDR3 is CAISSSRATMNTEAFF. The DNA for the CDR3 is TGTGCCATCAGTAGTTCCAGGGCGACCATGAACACTGAAGCTTTCTTT.

This clone was detected once. The chain carries TRBV10-3 and TRBJ2-3; D is uncertain. This CDR3 contains 14 residues. Trimming took 6 bases from V and 5 from J, leaving 15 bases between them. Germline V gene sequence: CDR1 ENHRY, CDR2 SYGVKD. CDR3 nucleotide sequence: TGTGCCATCAGCTTGGCGGCTCCCGGAGATACGCAGTATTTT. Protein sequence: CAISLAAPGDTQYF.